These 13 T cell receptor beta chains share one sample of origin, sequenced in a study of shared clonotypes between healthy human individuals. Repertoires were generated with immunoSEQ multiplex PCR, while TCRdb's copy carries only in-frame clones and drops some. This table has 2,500,000 or so clones, approximately 92% appearing once. The sample comprised naive CD4+ T cells sorted from blood. The subset is: CD45RA+ positively selected. The origin of the receptors is a man between 18 and 35 years old in good health.

V is TRBV4-1 and J is TRBJ2-1, with 7 bases fitting TRBD2. Germline V gives CDR1 MGHRA, CDR2 YSYEKL. V lost 0 bases, J lost 9 bases, and 11 bases stayed unmatched. The CDR3 loop spans 16 amino acids. CDR3 sequence (DNA): TGCGCCAGCAGCCAAGATCCAGCGGGGCTTCTTAGTGAGCAGTTCTTC. Encoded protein: CASSQDPAGLLSEQFF.

In its sample, this clone was seen a few times. This sample includes further DNA sequences coding for the same CDR3. The genes are TRBV27 and TRBJ1-5; 8 nucleotides align to TRBD1. Losses at the gene ends were 0 bases for V and 2 bases for J; bases not matched to a gene: 0. CDR3 length equals 15 residues. Germline assignment: CDR1 MNHEY and CDR2 SMNVEV (reference sequence). The CDR3 reads CASSLSTGGNQPQHF. As DNA, the CDR3 is TGTGCCAGCAGTTTATCGACAGGGGGCAATCAGCCCCAGCATTTT.

This rearrangement joins TRBV11-3 to TRBJ2-3, with D possibly TRBD2 on 5 matching bases. Looked up from germline, CDR1 is SGHNT and CDR2 is YENEEA. This CDR3 has 14 residues. V lost 2 bases to trimming and J lost 4 bases, with 10 bases between them. Here the CDR3 DNA reads TGTGCCAGCAGCTTACGGGGTCCCGCAGATACGCAGTATTTT. Translated, it gives CASSLRGPADTQYF.

Concerning this clone itself: The same CDR3 can be traced to other DNA sequences in this sample. The rearrangement links TRBV30 to TRBJ2-7; D gene ambiguous. Germline CDR1 GTSNPN, CDR2 SVGIG (reference sequence). Trimming removed 0 bases from V and 1 base from J, with 7 bases in between. This CDR3 is built from 13 residues. As DNA, the CDR3 is TGTGCCTGGAGTGTAGGGATTTCCTACGAGCAGTACTTC. It translates to CAWSVGISYEQYF.

The genes are TRBV11-2 and TRBJ1-5; 7 bases line up with TRBD1. This CDR3 spans 15 amino acids. V was pared by 3 bases and J by 3 bases, with 5 bases of the junction left unmatched. Germline V gene sequence: CDR1 SGHAT, CDR2 FQNNGV. This CDR3 reads CASSLGGQLNQPQHF. The DNA of the CDR3 is TGTGCCAGCAGCTTGGGGGGACAGCTCAATCAGCCCCAGCATTTT.

The chain combines TRBV6-5 with TRBJ2-1, with D unresolved. V was shortened by 6 bases and J by 9 bases, with 15 bases between the two germline ends. The CDR3 totals 13 residues. Germline lookup yields CDR1 MNHEY and CDR2 SVGAGI. CDR3 coding DNA: TGTGCCAGCAGACCATTACCAGTCTTTGAGCAGTTCTTC. This gives the protein CASRPLPVFEQFF.

This clone has just one count. The chain recombines TRBV4-1 with TRBJ2-7; D is possibly TRBD2 (6 bases). Deletions cut 3 bases from V and 5 bases from J, with 14 bases between. CDR1 MGHRA and CDR2 YSYEKL come from the germline V gene. The CDR3 covers 14 residues. In DNA, the CDR3 is TGCGCCAGCAGCCAGGACCCTAGCGTCGACGAGCAGTACTTC. This gives the protein CASSQDPSVDEQYF.

The rearrangement joins TRBV9 to TRBJ2-1; 7 nucleotides agree with TRBD2. Germline loops: CDR1 SGDLS, CDR2 YYNGEE. The CDR3 is made up of 15 amino acids. The J segment lost 0 bases and the V segment lost 3 bases, leaving 3 bases of the junction unmatched. CDR3 in amino acids: CASSARGGSYNEQFF. Written as DNA, the CDR3 is TGTGCCAGCAGCGCGCGCGGGGGCTCCTACAATGAGCAGTTCTTC. The full variable domain, with the rest looked up from reference TRBV9 and TRBJ2-1, is DSGVTQTPKHLITATGQRVTLRCSPRSGDLSVYWYQQSLDQGLQFLIQYYNGEERAKGNILERFSAQQFPDLHSELNLSSLELGDSALYFCASSARGGSYNEQFFGPGTRLTVL.

Notes on this clone: This sample includes further DNA sequences coding for the same CDR3. The chain recombines TRBV5-1 with TRBJ2-3; TRBD1 aligns across 10 bases. The length of the CDR3 is 14 residues. V dropped 0 bases and J dropped 6; count of bases not matched to a gene: 1. Germline V gives CDR1 SGHRS, CDR2 YFSETQ. For the CDR3, the DNA is TGCGCCAGCAGCTTGGGACAGGGGGCGGATACGCAGTATTTT. Translation gives CASSLGQGADTQYF.

DNA for the CDR3: TGTGCCAGCAGTGAAGGAGGCAGGGTCGGCCAGCCCCAGCATTTT. Translated: CASSEGGRVGQPQHF. The chain has TRBV6-1 and TRBJ1-5; the D gene is possibly TRBD1 (5 bases). This CDR3 has 15 amino acids. Germline V gene sequence: CDR1 MNHNS, CDR2 SASEGT. Trimming took 1 base from V and 7 from J, leaving 14 bases between them.

J is TRBJ2-7 and V is TRBV5-1; D is ambiguous. This CDR3 region has 14 residues. Germline CDR1 is SGHRS and CDR2 is YFSETQ. V lost 0 bases and J lost 6, with 13 bases in between. DNA for the CDR3: TGCGCCAGCAGCTTGGGCCTTACCGCACCCGAGCAGTACTTC. Translating gives CASSLGLTAPEQYF.

In DNA, the CDR3 is TGTGCCAGCAGCTGGGCGACCTCTAGCGGGGGGGCAGGGACAGATACGCAGTATTTT. Translation gives CASSWATSSGGAGTDTQYF. The chain carries TRBV7-9 and TRBJ2-3, with 12 bases matching TRBD2. CDR1 is SEHNR, CDR2 FQNEAQ, per germline (reference sequence). The V gene end was trimmed by 4 bases and the J gene end by 3 bases; junction bases not matched to a gene: 14. CDR3 length: 19 residues.

The chain recombines TRBV11-2 with TRBJ2-3, with 8 bases matching TRBD2. Germline V lookup: CDR1 SGHAT, CDR2 FQNNGV. V dropped 5 bases and J dropped 1; count of bases not matched to a gene: 14. The CDR3 length is 18 residues. The CDR3 reads CASSLTGTSKSRTDTQYF. Here the CDR3 DNA reads TGTGCCAGCAGCCTAACCGGGACTAGTAAGTCCCGCACAGATACGCAGTATTTT.